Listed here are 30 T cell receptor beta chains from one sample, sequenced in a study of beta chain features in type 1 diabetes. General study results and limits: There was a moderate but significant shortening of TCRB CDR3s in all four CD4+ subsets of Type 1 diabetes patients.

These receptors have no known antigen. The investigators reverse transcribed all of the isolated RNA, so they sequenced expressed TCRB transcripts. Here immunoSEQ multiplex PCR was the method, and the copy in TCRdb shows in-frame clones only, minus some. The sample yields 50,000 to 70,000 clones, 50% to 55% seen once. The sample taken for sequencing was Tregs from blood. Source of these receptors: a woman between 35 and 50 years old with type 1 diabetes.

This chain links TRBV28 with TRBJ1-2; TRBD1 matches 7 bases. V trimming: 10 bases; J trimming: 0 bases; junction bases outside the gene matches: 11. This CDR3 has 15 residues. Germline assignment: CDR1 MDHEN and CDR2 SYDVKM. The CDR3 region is CAISPPGQPNYGYTF. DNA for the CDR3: TGTGCCATTTCCCCTCCGGGACAGCCTAACTATGGCTACACCTTC.

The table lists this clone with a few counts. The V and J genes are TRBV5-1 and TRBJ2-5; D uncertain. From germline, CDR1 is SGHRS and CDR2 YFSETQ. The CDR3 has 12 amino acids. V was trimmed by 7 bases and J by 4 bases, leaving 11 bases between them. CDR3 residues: CASGTAGETQYF. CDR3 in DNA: TGCGCCAGCGGAACAGCTGGAGAGACCCAGTACTTC.

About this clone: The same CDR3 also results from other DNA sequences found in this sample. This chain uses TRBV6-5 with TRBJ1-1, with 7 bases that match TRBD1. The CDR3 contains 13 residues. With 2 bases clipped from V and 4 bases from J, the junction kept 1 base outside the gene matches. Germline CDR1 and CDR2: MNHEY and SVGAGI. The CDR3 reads CASSYQGGTEAFF. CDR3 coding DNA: TGTGCCAGCAGTTACCAGGGGGGCACTGAAGCTTTCTTT.

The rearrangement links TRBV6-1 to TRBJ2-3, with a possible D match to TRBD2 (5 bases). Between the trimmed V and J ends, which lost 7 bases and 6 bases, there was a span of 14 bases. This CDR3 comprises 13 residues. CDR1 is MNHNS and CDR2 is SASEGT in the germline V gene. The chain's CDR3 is CASTGSGGDTQYF. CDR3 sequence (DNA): TGTGCCAGCACCGGGTCGGGCGGGGATACGCAGTATTTT.

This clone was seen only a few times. This chain's CDR3 is CASSLDAGSSYEQYF. Written as DNA, the CDR3 is TGTGCCAGCAGCTTGGACGCGGGGAGCTCCTACGAGCAGTACTTC. The rearrangement uses TRBV5-4 and TRBJ2-7; D perhaps matches TRBD2 (6 bases). The germline gives CDR1 SGHNT, CDR2 YYREEE (reference sequence). V was cut by 0 bases and J by 0 bases, with 10 bases left in between. The CDR3 length is 15 residues.

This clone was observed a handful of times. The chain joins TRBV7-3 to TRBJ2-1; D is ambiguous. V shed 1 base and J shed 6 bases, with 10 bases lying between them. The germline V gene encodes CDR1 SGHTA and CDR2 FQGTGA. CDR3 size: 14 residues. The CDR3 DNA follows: TGTGCCAGCAGCTTAAGCGGCTCCACCAATGAGCAGTTCTTC. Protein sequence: CASSLSGSTNEQFF.

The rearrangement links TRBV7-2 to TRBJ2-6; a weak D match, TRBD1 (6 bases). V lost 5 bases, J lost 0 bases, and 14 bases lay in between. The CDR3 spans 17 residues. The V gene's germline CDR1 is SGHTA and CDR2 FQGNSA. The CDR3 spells CASSLQGPNSGANVLTF. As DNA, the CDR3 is TGTGCCAGCAGCCTGCAGGGGCCAAACTCTGGGGCCAACGTCCTGACTTTC. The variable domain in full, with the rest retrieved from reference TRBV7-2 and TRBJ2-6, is GAGVSQSPSNKVTEKGKDVELRCDPISGHTALYWYRQSLGQGLEFLIYFQGNSAPDKSGLPSDRFSAERTGGSVSTLTIQRTQQEDSAVYLCASSLQGPNSGANVLTFGAGSRLTVL.

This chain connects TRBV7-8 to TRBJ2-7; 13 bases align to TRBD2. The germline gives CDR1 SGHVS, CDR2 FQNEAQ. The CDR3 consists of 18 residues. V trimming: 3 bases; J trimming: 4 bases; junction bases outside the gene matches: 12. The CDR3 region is CASSFGTSGTAGGYEQYF. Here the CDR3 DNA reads TGTGCCAGCAGCTTCGGGACTAGCGGGACTGCTGGTGGATACGAGCAGTACTTC. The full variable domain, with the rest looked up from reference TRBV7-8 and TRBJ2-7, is GAGVSQSPRYKVAKRGQDVALRCDPISGHVSLFWYQQALGQGPEFLTYFQNEAQLDKSGLPSDRFFAERPEGSVSTLKIQRTQQEDSAVYLCASSFGTSGTAGGYEQYFGPGTRLTVT.

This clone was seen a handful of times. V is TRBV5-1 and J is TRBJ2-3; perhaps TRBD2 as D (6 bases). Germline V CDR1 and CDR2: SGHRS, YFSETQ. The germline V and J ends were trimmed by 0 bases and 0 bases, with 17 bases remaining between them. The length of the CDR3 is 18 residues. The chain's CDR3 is CASSLDTGGSGSTDTQYF. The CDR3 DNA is TGCGCCAGCAGCTTGGACACCGGGGGTAGCGGTAGCACAGATACGCAGTATTTT.

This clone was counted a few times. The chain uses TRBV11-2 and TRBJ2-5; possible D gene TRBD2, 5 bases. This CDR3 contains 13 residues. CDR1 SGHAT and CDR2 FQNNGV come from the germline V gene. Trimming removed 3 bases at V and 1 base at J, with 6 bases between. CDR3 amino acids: CASSFGIQETQYF. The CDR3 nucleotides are TGTGCCAGCAGCTTCGGGATCCAAGAGACCCAGTACTTC.

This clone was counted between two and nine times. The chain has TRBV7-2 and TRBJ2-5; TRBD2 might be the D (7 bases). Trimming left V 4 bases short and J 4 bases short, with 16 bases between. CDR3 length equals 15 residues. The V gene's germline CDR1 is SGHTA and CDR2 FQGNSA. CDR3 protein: CASSSRGGAGETQYF. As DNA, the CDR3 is TGTGCCAGCAGCTCAAGAGGGGGGGCAGGAGAGACCCAGTACTTC.

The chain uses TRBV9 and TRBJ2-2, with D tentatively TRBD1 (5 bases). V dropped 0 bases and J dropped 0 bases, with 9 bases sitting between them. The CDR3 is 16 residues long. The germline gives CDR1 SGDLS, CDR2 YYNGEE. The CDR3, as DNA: TGTGCCAGCAGCGTAGGACGGACATCGAACACCGGGGAGCTGTTTTTT. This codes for CASSVGRTSNTGELFF.

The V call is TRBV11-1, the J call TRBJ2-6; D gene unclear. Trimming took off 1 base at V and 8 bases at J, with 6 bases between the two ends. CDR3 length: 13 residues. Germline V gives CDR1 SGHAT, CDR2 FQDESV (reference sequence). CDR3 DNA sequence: TGTGCCAGCAGCTTAGATCTTACCAACGTCCTGACTTTC. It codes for CASSLDLTNVLTF. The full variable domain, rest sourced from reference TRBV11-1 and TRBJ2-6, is EAEVAQSPRYKITEKSQAVAFWCDPISGHATLYWYRQILGQGPELLVQFQDESVVDDSQLPKDRFSAERLKGVDSTLKIQPAELGDSAMYLCASSLDLTNVLTFGAGSRLTVL.

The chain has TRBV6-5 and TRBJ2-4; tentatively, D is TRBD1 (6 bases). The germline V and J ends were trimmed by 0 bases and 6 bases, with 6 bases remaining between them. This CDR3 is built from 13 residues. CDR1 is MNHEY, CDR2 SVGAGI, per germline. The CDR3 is CASSYSRGNIQYF. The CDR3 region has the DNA TGTGCCAGCAGTTACTCCAGGGGAAACATTCAGTACTTC.

This chain's CDR3 is CASSLLQGSSGNTIYF. Written as DNA, the CDR3 is TGTGCCAGCAGCCTTCTCCAGGGGTCCTCTGGAAACACCATATATTTT. The V gene is TRBV7-2, the J gene TRBJ1-3; tentatively, D is TRBD1 (6 bases). The germline V and J ends were trimmed by 5 bases and 0 bases, with 14 bases remaining between them. Germline V CDR1 and CDR2: SGHTA, FQGNSA. The CDR3 runs to 16 residues.

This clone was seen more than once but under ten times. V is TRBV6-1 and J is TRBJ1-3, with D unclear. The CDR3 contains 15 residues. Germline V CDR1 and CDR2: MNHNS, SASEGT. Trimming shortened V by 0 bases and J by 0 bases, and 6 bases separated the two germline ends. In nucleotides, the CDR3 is TGTGCCAGCAGTGAAGCGGCGGTCTCTGGAAACACCATATATTTT. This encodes CASSEAAVSGNTIYF.

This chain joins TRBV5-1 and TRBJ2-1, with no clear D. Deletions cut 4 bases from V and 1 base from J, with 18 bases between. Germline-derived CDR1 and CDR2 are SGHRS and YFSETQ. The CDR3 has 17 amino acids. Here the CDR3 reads CASSRDRSSRSYNEQFF. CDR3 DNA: TGCGCCAGCAGCCGAGATCGGTCAAGTCGTTCCTACAATGAGCAGTTCTTC.

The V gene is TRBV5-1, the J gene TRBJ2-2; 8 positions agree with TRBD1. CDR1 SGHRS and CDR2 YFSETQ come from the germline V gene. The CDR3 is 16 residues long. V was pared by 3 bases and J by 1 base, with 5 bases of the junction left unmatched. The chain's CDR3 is CASSWGTGRNTGELFF. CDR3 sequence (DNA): TGCGCCAGCAGCTGGGGGACAGGAAGGAACACCGGGGAGCTGTTTTTT.

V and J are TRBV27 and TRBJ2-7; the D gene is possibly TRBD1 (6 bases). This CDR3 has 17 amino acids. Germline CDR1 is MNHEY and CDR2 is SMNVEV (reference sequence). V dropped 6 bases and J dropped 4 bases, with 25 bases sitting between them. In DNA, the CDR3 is TGTGCCAGCAGCTCCAAGAACAGGGCGGGCTCGGAATACGAGCAGTACTTC. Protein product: CASSSKNRAGSEYEQYF.

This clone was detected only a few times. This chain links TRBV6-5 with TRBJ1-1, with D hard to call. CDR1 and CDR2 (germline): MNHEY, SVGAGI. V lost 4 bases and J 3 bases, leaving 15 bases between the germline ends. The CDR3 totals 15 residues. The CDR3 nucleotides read TGTGCCAGCAGTTTCGGCTCTGTTCGGGACACTGAAGCTTTCTTT. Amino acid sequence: CASSFGSVRDTEAFF.

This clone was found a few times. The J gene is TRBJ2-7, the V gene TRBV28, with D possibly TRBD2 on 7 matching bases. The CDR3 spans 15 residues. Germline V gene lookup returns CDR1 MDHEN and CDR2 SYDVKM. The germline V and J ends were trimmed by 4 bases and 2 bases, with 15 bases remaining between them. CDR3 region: CASSSRRGGTYEQYF. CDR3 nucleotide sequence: TGTGCCAGCAGTTCGCGGAGGGGGGGTACCTACGAGCAGTACTTC.

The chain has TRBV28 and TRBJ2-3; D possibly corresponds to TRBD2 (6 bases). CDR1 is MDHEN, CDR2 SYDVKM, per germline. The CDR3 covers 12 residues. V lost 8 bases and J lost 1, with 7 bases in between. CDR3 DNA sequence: TGTGCCAGCGGGAGGCGCACAGATACGCAGTATTTT. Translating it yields CASGRRTDTQYF.

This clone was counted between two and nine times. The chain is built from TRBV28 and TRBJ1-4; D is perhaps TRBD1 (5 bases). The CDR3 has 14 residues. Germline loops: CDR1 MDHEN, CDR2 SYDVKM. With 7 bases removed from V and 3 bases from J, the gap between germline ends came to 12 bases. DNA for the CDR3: TGTGCCAGCACATCTGGGGCAGCTAATGAAAAACTGTTTTTT. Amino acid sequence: CASTSGAANEKLFF.

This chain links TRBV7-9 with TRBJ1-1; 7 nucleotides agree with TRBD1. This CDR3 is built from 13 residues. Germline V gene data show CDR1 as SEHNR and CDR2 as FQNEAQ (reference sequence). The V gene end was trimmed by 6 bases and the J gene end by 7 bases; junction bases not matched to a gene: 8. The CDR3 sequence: CASSLRQGLEAFF. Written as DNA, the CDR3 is TGTGCCAGCAGTTTACGACAGGGCCTTGAAGCTTTCTTT.

This chain's CDR3 is CASRPGQPSRAYF. CDR3 coding DNA: TGTGCCAGCAGACCGGGACAGCCTTCTCGAGCGTACTTC. V is TRBV27 and J is TRBJ2-7; the match to TRBD1 covers 7 bases. Germline assignment: CDR1 MNHEY and CDR2 SMNVEV (reference sequence). V dropped 6 bases and J dropped 12; count of bases not matched to a gene: 14. The CDR3 has 13 residues.

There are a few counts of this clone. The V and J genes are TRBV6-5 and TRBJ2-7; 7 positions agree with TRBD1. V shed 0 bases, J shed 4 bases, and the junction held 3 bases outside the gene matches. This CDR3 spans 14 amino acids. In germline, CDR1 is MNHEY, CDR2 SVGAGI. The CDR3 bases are TGTGCCAGCAGTTACTCGACCAGGGGGTACGAGCAGTACTTC. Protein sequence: CASSYSTRGYEQYF.

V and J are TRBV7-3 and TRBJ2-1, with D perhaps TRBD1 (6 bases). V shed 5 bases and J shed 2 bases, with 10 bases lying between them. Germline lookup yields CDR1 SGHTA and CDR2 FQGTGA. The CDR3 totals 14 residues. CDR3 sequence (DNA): TGTGCCAGCAGCAACAGGGCAGCCTACAATGAGCAGTTCTTC. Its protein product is CASSNRAAYNEQFF.

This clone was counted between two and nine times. CDR3 region: CASSFLRTSGGRSAEQFF. The CDR3 coding sequence is TGTGCCAGCAGTTTCCTTAGGACTAGCGGGGGCCGCTCGGCTGAGCAGTTCTTC. The V gene is TRBV27, the J gene TRBJ2-1; 13 bases align to TRBD2. This CDR3 contains 18 residues. Trimming took 3 bases from V and 9 from J; bases not matched to a gene: 14. Germline V gene data show CDR1 as MNHEY and CDR2 as SMNVEV (reference sequence).

For the CDR3, the DNA is TGTGCCAGCAGCCAAAGCCAGGGGGCGTACGAGCAGTACTTC. Residues: CASSQSQGAYEQYF. This sequence joins TRBV4-2 and TRBJ2-7, with 8 bases aligning to TRBD1. Germline CDR1 reads LGHNA; CDR2 reads YNFKEQ. The CDR3 covers 14 residues. The trim removed 2 bases at V and 4 bases at J, leaving 4 bases unmatched.

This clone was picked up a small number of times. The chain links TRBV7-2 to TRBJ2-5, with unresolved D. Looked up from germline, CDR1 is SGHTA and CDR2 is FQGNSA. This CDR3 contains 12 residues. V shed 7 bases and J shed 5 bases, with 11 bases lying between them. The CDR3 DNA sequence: TGTGCCAGCACCCTTATGAGCGAGACCCAGTACTTC. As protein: CASTLMSETQYF.